This TCR beta chain was identified in a study of blood T cell repertoires in COVID-19. There are 16 residues in the CDR3. V dropped 5 bases and J dropped 3 bases, with 17 bases sitting between them. From germline, CDR1 is MGHRA and CDR2 YSYEKL. Generated by immunoSEQ multiplex PCR, the TCRdb table keeps only in-frame clones and is missing some. The table lists more than 200,000 clones, 70% to 90% of them singletons. The chain is built from TRBV4-1 and TRBJ1-3; no definite D call. The sequenced sample was PBMCs or T cells enriched from blood (not recorded which). The source of this sequence is a man aged 25 to 40 who had recovered from COVID-19. The chain's CDR3 is CASSTAPRTGGNTIYF. The CDR3 DNA follows: TGCGCCAGCAGCACAGCCCCGAGGACTGGTGGAAACACCATATATTTT.